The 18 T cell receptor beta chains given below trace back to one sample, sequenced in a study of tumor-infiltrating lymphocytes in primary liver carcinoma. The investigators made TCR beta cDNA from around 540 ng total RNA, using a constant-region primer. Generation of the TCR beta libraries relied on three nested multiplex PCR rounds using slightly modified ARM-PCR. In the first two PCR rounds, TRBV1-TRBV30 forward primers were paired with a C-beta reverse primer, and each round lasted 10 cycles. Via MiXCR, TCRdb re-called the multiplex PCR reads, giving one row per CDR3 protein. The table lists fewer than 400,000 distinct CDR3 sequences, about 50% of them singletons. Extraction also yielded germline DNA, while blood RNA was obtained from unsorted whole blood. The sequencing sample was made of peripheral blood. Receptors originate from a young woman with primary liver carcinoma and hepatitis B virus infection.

The CDR3 DNA follows: TGTGCCAGCAGTTACAGCCTACGGTCGGACAGGAGCCACTATGGCTACACCTTC. It codes for CASSYSLRSDRSHYGYTF. This chain links TRBV6-6 with TRBJ1-2, with 7 bases fitting TRBD1. The germline V gene encodes CDR1 MNHNY and CDR2 SVGAGI (reference sequence). The CDR3 spans 18 residues. The V gene end was trimmed by 2 bases and the J gene end by 3 bases; junction bases not matched to a gene: 15.

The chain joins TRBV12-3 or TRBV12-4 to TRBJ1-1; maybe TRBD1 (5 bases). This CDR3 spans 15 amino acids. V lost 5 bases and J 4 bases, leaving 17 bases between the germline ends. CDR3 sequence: CASSPRDRESTEAFF. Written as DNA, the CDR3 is TGTGCCAGCAGTCCACGGGACCGAGAGAGCACTGAAGCTTTCTTT.

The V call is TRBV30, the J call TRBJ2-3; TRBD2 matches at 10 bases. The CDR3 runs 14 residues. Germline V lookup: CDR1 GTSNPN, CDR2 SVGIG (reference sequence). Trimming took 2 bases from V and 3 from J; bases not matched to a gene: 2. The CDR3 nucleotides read TGTGCCTGGAGTATAGCGGGAGGAACAGATACGCAGTATTTT. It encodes CAWSIAGGTDTQYF.

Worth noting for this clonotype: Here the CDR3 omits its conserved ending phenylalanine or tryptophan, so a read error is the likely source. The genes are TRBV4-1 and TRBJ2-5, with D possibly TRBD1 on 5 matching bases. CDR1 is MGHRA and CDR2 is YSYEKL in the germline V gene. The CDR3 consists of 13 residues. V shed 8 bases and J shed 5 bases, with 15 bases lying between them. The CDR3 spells CASRPPGSETQYS. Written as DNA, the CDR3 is TGCGCCAGCCGGCCCCCAGGGTCGGAGACCCAGTACTCC.

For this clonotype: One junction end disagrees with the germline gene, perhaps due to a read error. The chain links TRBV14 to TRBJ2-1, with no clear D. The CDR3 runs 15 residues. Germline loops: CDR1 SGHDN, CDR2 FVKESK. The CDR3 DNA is TGTGTCAGCAGCAATTCACAACCTGCCTACAATGAGCAGTTCTTC. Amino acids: CVSSNSQPAYNEQFF.

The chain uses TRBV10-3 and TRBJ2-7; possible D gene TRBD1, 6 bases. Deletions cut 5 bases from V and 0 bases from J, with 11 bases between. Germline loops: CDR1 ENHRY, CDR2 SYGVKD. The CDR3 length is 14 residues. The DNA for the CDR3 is TGTGCCATCAGTACCCGGGACACCTCCTACGAGCAGTACTTC. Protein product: CAISTRDTSYEQYF.

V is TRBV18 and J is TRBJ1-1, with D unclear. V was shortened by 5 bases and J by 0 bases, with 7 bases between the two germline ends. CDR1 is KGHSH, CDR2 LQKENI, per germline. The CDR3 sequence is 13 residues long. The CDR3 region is CASSEGMNTEAFF. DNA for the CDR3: TGTGCCAGCTCAGAAGGGATGAACACTGAAGCTTTCTTT.

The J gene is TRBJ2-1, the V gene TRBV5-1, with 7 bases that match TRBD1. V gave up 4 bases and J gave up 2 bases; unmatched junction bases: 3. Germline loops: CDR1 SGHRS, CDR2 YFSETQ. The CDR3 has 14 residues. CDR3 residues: CASSPGQTYNEQFF. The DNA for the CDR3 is TGCGCCAGCAGCCCGGGACAGACCTACAATGAGCAGTTCTTC.

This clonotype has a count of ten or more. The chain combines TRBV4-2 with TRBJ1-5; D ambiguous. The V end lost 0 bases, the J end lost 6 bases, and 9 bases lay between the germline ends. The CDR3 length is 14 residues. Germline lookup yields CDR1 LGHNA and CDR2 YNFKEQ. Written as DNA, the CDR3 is TGTGCCAGCAGCCAAGATTTGGGTGCTCAGCCCCAGCATTTT. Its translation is CASSQDLGAQPQHF.

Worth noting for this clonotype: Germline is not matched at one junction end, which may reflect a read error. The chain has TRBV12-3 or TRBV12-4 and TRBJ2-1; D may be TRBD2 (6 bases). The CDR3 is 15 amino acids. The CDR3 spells CTSSPGGREHNEQFF. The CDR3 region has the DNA TGTACCAGCAGCCCCGGTGGCCGGGAGCATAATGAGCAGTTCTTC.

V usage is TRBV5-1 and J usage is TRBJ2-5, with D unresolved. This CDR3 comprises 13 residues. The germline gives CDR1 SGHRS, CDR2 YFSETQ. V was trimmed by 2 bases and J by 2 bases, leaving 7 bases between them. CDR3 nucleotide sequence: TGCGCCAGCAGCTTCCCGGAACAAGAGACCCAGTACTTC. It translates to CASSFPEQETQYF.

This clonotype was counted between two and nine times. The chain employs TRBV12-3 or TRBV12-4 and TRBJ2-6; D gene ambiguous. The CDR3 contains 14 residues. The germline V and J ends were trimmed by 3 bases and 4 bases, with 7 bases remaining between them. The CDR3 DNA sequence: TGTGCCAGCAGTTTCGCTTCAGGGGCCAACGTCCTGACTTTC. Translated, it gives CASSFASGANVLTF.

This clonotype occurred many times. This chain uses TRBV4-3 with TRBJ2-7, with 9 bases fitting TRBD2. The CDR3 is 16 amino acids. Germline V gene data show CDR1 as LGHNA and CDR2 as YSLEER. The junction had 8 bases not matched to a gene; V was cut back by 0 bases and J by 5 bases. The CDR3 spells CASSQDRIAGAHEQYF. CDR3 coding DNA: TGCGCCAGCAGCCAAGACCGGATAGCGGGAGCCCACGAGCAGTACTTC.

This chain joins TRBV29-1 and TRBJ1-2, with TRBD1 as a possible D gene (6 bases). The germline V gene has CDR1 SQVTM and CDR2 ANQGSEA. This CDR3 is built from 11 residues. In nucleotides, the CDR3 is TGCAACACCAGGGGCGGGGATGGCTACACCTTC. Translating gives CNTRGGDGYTF.

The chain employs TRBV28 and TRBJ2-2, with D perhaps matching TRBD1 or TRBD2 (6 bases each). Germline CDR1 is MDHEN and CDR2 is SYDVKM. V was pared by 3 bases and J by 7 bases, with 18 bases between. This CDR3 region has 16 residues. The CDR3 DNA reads TGTGCCAGCAGTTTCGAGGGGGGCCATTATTTCGGGGAGCTGTTTTTT. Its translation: CASSFEGGHYFGELFF.

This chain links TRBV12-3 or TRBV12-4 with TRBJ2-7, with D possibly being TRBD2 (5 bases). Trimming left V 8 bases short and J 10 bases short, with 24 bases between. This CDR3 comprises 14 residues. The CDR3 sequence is CASGPQAHGVDQYF. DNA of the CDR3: TGTGCCAGCGGCCCTCAGGCCCACGGGGTTGATCAGTACTTC.

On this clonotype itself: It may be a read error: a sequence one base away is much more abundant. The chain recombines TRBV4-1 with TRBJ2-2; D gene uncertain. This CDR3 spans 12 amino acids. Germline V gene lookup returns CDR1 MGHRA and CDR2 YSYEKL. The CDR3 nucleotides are TGCGCCAGCAACCAATATAGAGGGGAGCTGTTTTTT. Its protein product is CASNQYRGELFF.

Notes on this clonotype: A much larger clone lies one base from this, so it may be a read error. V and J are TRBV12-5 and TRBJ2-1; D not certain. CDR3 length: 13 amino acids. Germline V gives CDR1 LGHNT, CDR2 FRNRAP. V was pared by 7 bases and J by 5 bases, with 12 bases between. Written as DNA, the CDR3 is TGTGCTAGTGATCCGGCTGAGAACAATGAGCAGTTCTTC. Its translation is CASDPAENNEQFF.